This T cell receptor (beta chain) was documented in a study of response to subunit inactivated influenza vaccine. Study observations and caveats: Authors suggested few new T cells are recruited by each seasonal influenza vaccination.

This clonotype was counted a few times. Its antigen is not identified. V gave up 1 base and J gave up 2 bases, with 10 bases separating them. The CDR3 contains 14 residues. CDR1 is SGHTS and CDR2 is YDEGEE in the germline V gene. TCRdb reprocessed the RT-PCR reads via MiXCR and lists one record per CDR3 protein. The sample consists of some 190,000 distinct CDR3 sequences, approximately 14% of them appearing once. The receptor's source is a man aged 50-59 years who received an inactivated influenza vaccine. Sample: CD8+ T cells sorted from PBMCs, taken around 5 days after vaccination. This sequence joins TRBV5-8 and TRBJ2-7; tentatively, D is TRBD2 (6 bases). The DNA of the CDR3 is TGTGCCAGCAGCTTGTCCGGGAGCACCTACGAGCAGTACTTC. Translated: CASSLSGSTYEQYF.